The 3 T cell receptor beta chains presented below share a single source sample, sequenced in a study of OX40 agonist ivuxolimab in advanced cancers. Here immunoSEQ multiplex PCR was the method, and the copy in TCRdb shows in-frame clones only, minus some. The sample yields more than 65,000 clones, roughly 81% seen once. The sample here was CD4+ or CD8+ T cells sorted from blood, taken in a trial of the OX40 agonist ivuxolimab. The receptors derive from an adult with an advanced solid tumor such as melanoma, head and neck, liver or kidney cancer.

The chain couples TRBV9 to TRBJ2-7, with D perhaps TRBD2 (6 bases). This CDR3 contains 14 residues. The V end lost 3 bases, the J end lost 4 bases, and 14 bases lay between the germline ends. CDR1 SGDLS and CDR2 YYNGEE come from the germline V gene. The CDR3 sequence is CASSEEAGAYEQYF. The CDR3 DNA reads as TGTGCCAGCAGCGAAGAAGCGGGCGCGTACGAGCAGTACTTC.

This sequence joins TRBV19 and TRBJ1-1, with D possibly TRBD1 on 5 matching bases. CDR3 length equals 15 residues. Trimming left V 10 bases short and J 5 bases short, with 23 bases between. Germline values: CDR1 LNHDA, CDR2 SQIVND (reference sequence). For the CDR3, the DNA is TGTGCCACCCTCAGAGGAGGGGCTTTAGTGACTGAAGCTTTCTTT. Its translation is CATLRGGALVTEAFF.

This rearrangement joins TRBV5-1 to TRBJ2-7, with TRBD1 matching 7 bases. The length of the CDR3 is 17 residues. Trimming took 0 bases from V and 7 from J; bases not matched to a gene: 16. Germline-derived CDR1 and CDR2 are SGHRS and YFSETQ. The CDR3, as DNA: TGCGCCAGCAGCTTGGGGGACAGCGTTTTTTCGGCGGAGGAGCAGTACTTC. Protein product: CASSLGDSVFSAEEQYF.